These 25 T cell receptor beta chains came from one sample sequenced in a study of post-analysis software for immune sequencing data. The study's findings and limits: When patients were compared with controls, 4 or 5 TRBV segments were more frequent, TRBV5-6, TRBV5-1 and TRBV20-1 among them.

The TCR beta cDNA libraries contained unique molecular identifiers. TCRdb recomputed calls from the PCR reads with MiXCR, one row per CDR3 protein. Of approximately 730,000 distinct CDR3 sequences in the sample, 25% to 30% were seen once. No cognate antigen is known for these TCRs. The sample comprised blood. The receptors were gathered from a girl aged 10 to 17 with multiple sclerosis.

This chain connects TRBV28 to TRBJ1-2, with 8 bases matching TRBD1. There are 12 residues in the CDR3. Germline V CDR1 and CDR2: MDHEN, SYDVKM. The ends lost 6 bases at V and 12 bases at J; junction bases unmatched: 9. CDR3 sequence reads: CASSLGQGAHTF. The CDR3, as DNA: TGTGCCAGCAGCTTGGGTCAGGGGGCGCACACCTTC.

V is TRBV5-1 and J is TRBJ2-5; the match to TRBD2 covers 10 bases. The V segment lost 4 bases and the J segment 2 bases; nucleotides outside the gene matches: 8. Germline-derived CDR1 and CDR2 are SGHRS and YFSETQ. The CDR3 sequence is 16 residues long. In DNA, the CDR3 is TGCGCCAGCAGCCTAACGTGGACTAGCGGACAAGAGACCCAGTACTTC. Protein sequence: CASSLTWTSGQETQYF.

In this sample, this clonotype turned up once. V and J are TRBV27 and TRBJ1-5; a possible D gene is TRBD1 (5 bases). In germline, CDR1 is MNHEY, CDR2 SMNVEV (reference sequence). Trimming took off 10 bases at V and 2 bases at J, with 12 bases between the two ends. The CDR3 loop spans 13 amino acids. In DNA form, the CDR3 reads TGTGCCACTGGGACGGGGGGCAATCAGCCCCAGCATTTT. Protein sequence: CATGTGGNQPQHF.

Concerning this clonotype: A clone one base away is much larger, so this may be a read error. The V gene is TRBV7-2, the J gene TRBJ2-5; 12 bases are shared with TRBD2. The CDR3 extends over 18 amino acids. Looked up from germline, CDR1 is SGHTA and CDR2 is FQGNSA. The CDR3 sequence is CACSRTTSGGTLQETQYF. The DNA for the CDR3 is TGTGCCTGCAGCCGAACGACTAGCGGGGGAACCTTACAAGAGACCCAGTACTTC. Based on the CDR3 plus reference TRBV7-2 and TRBJ2-5, the full variable domain is GAGVSQSPSNKVTEKGKDVELRCDPISGHTALYWYRQSLGQGLEFLIYFQGNSAPDKSGLPSDRFSAERTGGSVSTLTIQRTQQEDSAVYLCACSRTTSGGTLQETQYFGPGTRLLVL.

This clonotype was counted a few times. The chain has TRBV7-9 and TRBJ2-7; TRBD1 aligns across 7 bases. There are 14 residues in the CDR3. Germline V gives CDR1 SEHNR, CDR2 FQNEAQ (reference sequence). With 5 bases clipped from V and 1 base from J, the junction kept 5 bases outside the gene matches. The CDR3 reads CASSVQGPSYEQYF. The CDR3 region has the DNA TGTGCCAGCAGCGTACAGGGGCCGTCCTACGAGCAGTACTTC.

This chain joins TRBV5-6 and TRBJ2-4, with 9 bases aligning to TRBD1. The DNA end lines up better with TRBJ2-7; the J call may be wrong. The CDR3 covers 15 residues. Germline V gene data show CDR1 as SGHDT and CDR2 as YYEEEE. The CDR3 loop is CASSSGQGSTYEQYF. CDR3 in DNA: TGTGCCAGCAGCTCCGGACAGGGGTCAACCTACGAGCAGTACTTC.

This clonotype was seen only a few times. Sequence at one end of the junction differs from germline and may be a read error. The V gene is TRBV27, the J gene TRBJ2-7; TRBD1 matches at 9 bases. CDR1 MNHEY and CDR2 SMNVEV come from the germline V gene (reference sequence). The CDR3 is made up of 14 amino acids. This CDR3 is CASSIRDRVHEQYF. The CDR3 region has the DNA TGTGCCAGCAGTATCCGGGACAGGGTCCACGAACAGTACTTC.

This chain joins TRBV29-1 and TRBJ2-1; D unresolved. V dropped 4 bases and J dropped 6 bases, with 7 bases sitting between them. Germline assignment: CDR1 SQVTM and CDR2 ANQGSEA. The length of the CDR3 is 11 residues. The CDR3 nucleotides are TGCAGCGTTGCACCCCTCAATGAGCAGTTCTTC. This sequence encodes CSVAPLNEQFF.

J is TRBJ1-4 and V is TRBV12-3 or TRBV12-4; D gene ambiguous. V was shortened by 8 bases and J by 8 bases, with 12 bases between the two germline ends. This CDR3 region has 12 residues. The CDR3 is CASGRAREKLFF. CDR3 in DNA: TGTGCCAGCGGTCGGGCGAGGGAAAAACTGTTTTTT.

This clonotype occurred a few times. The chain links TRBV20-1 to TRBJ1-2, with 7 bases fitting TRBD1. Germline loops: CDR1 DFQATT, CDR2 SNEGSKA (reference sequence). The CDR3 totals 12 residues. Trimming cost V 6 bases and J 7 bases; bases outside gene matches: 8. This CDR3 is CSARTGTGGYTF. CDR3 coding DNA: TGCAGTGCCCGGACAGGCACGGGTGGCTACACCTTC.

This clonotype was found a few times. The CDR3 sequence is CASLPSGGQYNEQFF. In nucleotides, the CDR3 is TGTGCCAGCCTCCCTAGCGGGGGCCAGTACAATGAGCAGTTCTTC. V gene TRBV6-5 combines with J gene TRBJ2-1; 10 nucleotides align to TRBD2. The CDR3 contains 15 residues. Germline loops: CDR1 MNHEY, CDR2 SVGAGI. The V segment lost 8 bases and the J segment 4 bases; nucleotides outside the gene matches: 8.

This clonotype was picked up a small number of times. The gene calls are TRBV5-1 and TRBJ2-3, with TRBD1 identical over 7 bases. There are 14 residues in the CDR3. The junction had 5 bases not matched to a gene; V was cut back by 4 bases and J by 3 bases. The germline gives CDR1 SGHRS, CDR2 YFSETQ. CDR3 sequence: CASSRRQGTDTQYF. As DNA, the CDR3 is TGCGCCAGCAGCCGAAGACAGGGAACAGATACGCAGTATTTT.

A note on this clonotype: Germline is not matched at one junction end, which may reflect a read error. This chain uses TRBV7-2 with TRBJ1-2; maybe TRBD1 (5 bases). Looked up from germline, CDR1 is SGHTA and CDR2 is FQGNSA. This CDR3 region has 15 residues. This CDR3 reads CASSLVPGWDYGHTF. For the CDR3, the DNA is TGTGCCAGCAGCTTAGTGCCAGGGTGGGACTATGGCCACACCTTC.

The chain links TRBV7-2 to TRBJ1-6, with no clear D. The CDR3 contains 14 residues. V was cut by 5 bases and J by 9 bases, with 14 bases left in between. From germline, CDR1 is SGHTA and CDR2 FQGNSA. CDR3 bases: TGTGCCAGCAGCCCCACCGGGTCTAGTTCACCCCTCCACTTT. The encoded protein is CASSPTGSSSPLHF. Using reference TRBV7-2 and TRBJ1-6 for the parts outside the CDR3, the full variable domain is GAGVSQSPSNKVTEKGKDVELRCDPISGHTALYWYRQSLGQGLEFLIYFQGNSAPDKSGLPSDRFSAERTGGSVSTLTIQRTQQEDSAVYLCASSPTGSSSPLHFGNGTRLTVT.

The chain has TRBV2 and TRBJ1-2; D gene unclear. CDR1 is SNHLY, CDR2 FYNNEI, per germline. V lost 4 bases and J 3 bases, leaving 15 bases between the germline ends. This CDR3 comprises 15 residues. This CDR3 is CASSVPDQDYYGYTF. CDR3 coding DNA: TGTGCCAGCAGTGTCCCGGACCAAGACTACTATGGCTACACCTTC.

This clonotype was counted at least ten times. V and J are TRBV20-1 and TRBJ2-5, with 9 bases fitting TRBD1. This CDR3 spans 19 amino acids. Germline CDR1 DFQATT, CDR2 SNEGSKA (reference sequence). After removal of 2 bases from V and 1 base from J, the junction contained 17 bases not matched to a gene. This chain's CDR3 is CSARPFRDRDRGVQETQYF. CDR3 nucleotide sequence: TGCAGTGCTAGACCCTTTCGGGACAGGGATCGGGGGGTCCAAGAGACCCAGTACTTC.

The chain joins TRBV4-1 to TRBJ1-4; tentative D call: TRBD1 (5 bases). The CDR3 totals 13 residues. Germline V CDR1 and CDR2: MGHRA, YSYEKL. Trimming shortened V by 8 bases and J by 4 bases, and 11 bases separated the two germline ends. The CDR3 is CASLGGRNEKLFF. The CDR3 DNA sequence: TGCGCCAGCCTGGGGGGACGTAATGAAAAACTGTTTTTT.

J is TRBJ2-1 and V is TRBV24-1; D is ambiguous. The germline V and J ends were trimmed by 7 bases and 6 bases, with 18 bases remaining between them. The CDR3 contains 15 residues. Germline V gives CDR1 KGHDR, CDR2 SFDVKD. This CDR3 reads CATRGPPDVGNEQFF. For the CDR3, the DNA is TGTGCCACCAGGGGCCCCCCGGACGTGGGCAATGAGCAGTTCTTC.

This sequence joins TRBV14 and TRBJ2-6, with D perhaps assigned TRBD1 or TRBD2 (5 bases each). V was clipped by 5 bases and J by 0 bases, with 8 bases between them. The CDR3 is made up of 15 amino acids. Germline CDR1 SGHDN, CDR2 FVKESK. The CDR3 sequence: CASSGDRSGANVLTF. The CDR3 DNA is TGTGCCAGCAGCGGGGACCGCTCTGGGGCCAACGTCCTGACTTTC.

This clonotype was counted only a few times. The chain recombines TRBV6-2 or TRBV6-3 with TRBJ2-1; D gene unclear. This CDR3 spans 14 amino acids. Germline lookup yields CDR1 MNHEY and CDR2 SVGEGT. The V and J ends lost 0 bases and 3 bases respectively, with 6 bases between them. The CDR3 here is CASSYSASYNEQFF. The CDR3 coding sequence is TGTGCCAGCAGTTACTCGGCCAGCTACAATGAGCAGTTCTTC.

This chain links TRBV7-6 with TRBJ2-7; 16 bases match TRBD2. The CDR3 runs to 17 residues. Germline V gene data show CDR1 as SGHVS and CDR2 as FNYEAQ. Germline trimming cut 4 bases from V and 0 bases from J; bases unmatched to any gene: 3. In nucleotides, the CDR3 is TGTGCCAGCAGCTCGGGACTAGCGGGAGGGCCCTCCTACGAGCAGTACTTC. Encoded protein: CASSSGLAGGPSYEQYF.

This chain uses TRBV2 with TRBJ2-4, with a possible D match to TRBD2 (6 bases). Gene TRBJ2-7 matches the end of the DNA better, so the J call may be wrong. This CDR3 is built from 15 residues. CDR1 is SNHLY, CDR2 FYNNEI, per germline. The CDR3 DNA reads as TGTGCCAGCAGCTCCCGGGGTAGCGGAAACTACGAGCAGTACTTC. Translating gives CASSSRGSGNYEQYF.

This clonotype has at least ten counts. The rearrangement joins TRBV11-2 to TRBJ2-3, with D tentatively TRBD2 (5 bases). The CDR3 is 13 amino acids. In germline, CDR1 is SGHAT, CDR2 FQNNGV. Trimming pared 0 bases from V and 6 bases from J, leaving 7 bases between. The CDR3 bases are TGTGCCAGCAGCTTAGATCCGGGGGATACGCAGTATTTT. Translating it yields CASSLDPGDTQYF.

Points on this clonotype: It may be a read error: a sequence one base away is much more abundant. The V call is TRBV29-1, the J call TRBJ2-5; D remains unclear. With 3 bases removed from V and 13 bases from J, the gap between germline ends came to 15 bases. Germline V gene data show CDR1 as SQVTM and CDR2 as ANQGSEA. This CDR3 spans 11 amino acids. The CDR3 loop is CSVDLGDERYF. In DNA form, the CDR3 reads TGCAGCGTTGATCTGGGTGACGAGCGGTACTTC.

The chain joins TRBV5-1 to TRBJ2-3, with 10 nucleotides matching TRBD2. J gave up 3 bases and V 4 bases, and 5 bases lay outside the gene matches. Germline CDR1 SGHRS, CDR2 YFSETQ. CDR3 length equals 15 residues. The chain's CDR3 is CASSTGLAWTDTQYF. DNA for the CDR3: TGCGCCAGCAGCACGGGACTAGCGTGGACAGATACGCAGTATTTT.